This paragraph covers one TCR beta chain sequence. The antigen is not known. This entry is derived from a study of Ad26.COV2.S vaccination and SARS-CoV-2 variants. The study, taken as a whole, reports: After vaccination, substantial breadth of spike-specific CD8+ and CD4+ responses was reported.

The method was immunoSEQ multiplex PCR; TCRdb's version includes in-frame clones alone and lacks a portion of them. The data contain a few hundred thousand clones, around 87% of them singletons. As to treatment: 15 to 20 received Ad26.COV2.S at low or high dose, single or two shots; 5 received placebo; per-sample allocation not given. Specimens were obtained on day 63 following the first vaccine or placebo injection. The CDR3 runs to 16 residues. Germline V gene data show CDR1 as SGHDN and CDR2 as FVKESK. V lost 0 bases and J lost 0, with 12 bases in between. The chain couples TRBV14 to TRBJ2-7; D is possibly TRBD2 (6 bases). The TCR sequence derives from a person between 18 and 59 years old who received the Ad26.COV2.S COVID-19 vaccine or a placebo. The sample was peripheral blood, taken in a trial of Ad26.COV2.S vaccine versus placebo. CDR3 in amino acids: CASSQERYGSSYEQYF. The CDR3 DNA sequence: TGTGCCAGCAGCCAAGAGCGGTACGGGAGCTCCTACGAGCAGTACTTC.